Listed below are T cell receptor beta chains from one sample, sequenced in a study of OX40 agonist ivuxolimab in advanced cancers. The assay was immunoSEQ multiplex PCR, and TCRdb's table has in-frame clones only and misses some. The repertoire holds tens of thousands of clones, with about 85% as singletons. The sequenced sample was CD4+ or CD8+ T cells sorted from blood, obtained in a trial of the OX40 agonist ivuxolimab. The receptors stem from an adult with an advanced solid tumor such as melanoma, head and neck, liver or kidney cancer. The CDR3 runs from the conserved cysteine through the conserved F or W.

cdr3_length,v_call,cdr3_aa
16,TRBV11-2,CASSLDPGANTGELFF
14,TRBV6-5,CASSYEGSVGTQYF
14,TRBV19,CASSIPGSRDTQYF
13,TRBV6-5,CASSYSLGYGYTF
13,TRBV30,CAWSVRGSGLQFF
13,TRBV10-3,CASAGGLNTEAFF
19,TRBV7-9,CASSLPGTGGHPSGYGYTF
15,TRBV10-1,CASSESSGSSNEQFF
15,TRBV19,CASSVITGRTPEAFF
12,TRBV18,CASSPSRETQYF
14,TRBV28,CASSRGGIGTEAFF
14,TRBV6-5,CASRTGAGSQPQHF
13,TRBV6-5,CASSEGARAEAFF
18,TRBV27,CASSLLAWAGGRSYEQYF
17,TRBV25-1,CASSEPSGSGKYNEQFF
14,TRBV5-8,CASSLTGGFQPQHF
14,TRBV7-9,CASTPSDRKETQYF
17,TRBV4-1,CASSQPRGTLRYSPLHF
14,TRBV28,CASSKIGGTYEQYF
18,TRBV10-2,CASSDLTSGGKYQETQYF
16,TRBV10-1,CASSEALAGADNEQFF
13,TRBV7-2,CASSSTPNTEAFF
15,TRBV10-3,CAIMDRAGPEETQYF
14,TRBV28,CATYGGGSYNEQFF
10,TRBV2,CASAHYEQYF
13,TRBV28,CASRSKGSYEQYF
14,TRBV15,CATSGTGVNYEQYF
17,TRBV12-2,CASRLGGADGWSYGYTF
15,TRBV5-1,CASSLAFTSGNTIYF
19,TRBV5-1,CASSTLTGTSGRAEYEQYF
14,TRBV28,CASSAPPEGQPQHF
18,TRBV19,CASSTPPNHRFLNTEAFF
19,TRBV5-1,CASSLVFPGGASSTDTQYF
12,TRBV5-1,CASSLEAGQQYF
15,TRBV19,CASSIDRTRGQPQHF
14,TRBV6-4,CASSENQGAETQYF